Below are 21 T cell receptor beta chains sequenced from a single sample in a study of blood T cell repertoires in COVID-19. The data were produced by immunoSEQ multiplex PCR, yet TCRdb's version contains in-frame clones alone and is incomplete. The table records 85,000 to 95,000 clones, roughly nine tenths of them present only once. Sequencing used peripheral blood. Receptor source: a woman older than 75 with active COVID-19.

V usage is TRBV27 and J usage is TRBJ2-5; D gene ambiguous. The CDR3 consists of 15 residues. CDR1 is MNHEY, CDR2 SMNVEV, per germline (reference sequence). V dropped 5 bases and J dropped 5 bases, with 18 bases sitting between them. The CDR3 DNA follows: TGTGCCAGCAGTCAAGCCCCCGGAGCGCGGGAGACCCAGTACTTC. Translated, it gives CASSQAPGARETQYF.

The chain carries TRBV5-1 and TRBJ1-1; maybe TRBD1 (5 bases). There are 14 residues in the CDR3. Trimming took off 1 base at V and 2 bases at J, with 9 bases between the two ends. Germline lookup yields CDR1 SGHRS and CDR2 YFSETQ. The CDR3 reads CASSLRQGNTEAFF. The CDR3 coding sequence is TGCGCCAGCAGCTTGAGGCAGGGAAACACTGAAGCTTTCTTT.

The V gene is TRBV6-2 or TRBV6-3, the J gene TRBJ1-6; 7 nucleotides match TRBD1. The CDR3 length is 15 residues. Germline-derived CDR1 and CDR2 are MNHEY and SVGEGT. J was trimmed by 8 bases and V by 2 bases; bases with no gene match: 6. The CDR3 bases are TGTGCCAGCAGTTACCAGACAGGGTCCCATTCACCCCTCCACTTT. Amino acid sequence: CASSYQTGSHSPLHF.

The chain couples TRBV28 to TRBJ2-7, with D possibly matching TRBD1 (5 bases). The germline V gene encodes CDR1 MDHEN and CDR2 SYDVKM. CDR3 length: 15 amino acids. Deletions cut 4 bases from V and 4 bases from J, with 17 bases between. CDR3: CASSSMTAPRYEQYF. In DNA, the CDR3 is TGTGCCAGCAGTTCAATGACAGCACCAAGATACGAGCAGTACTTC.

J is TRBJ2-3 and V is TRBV5-5, with 11 bases fitting TRBD1. This CDR3 contains 14 residues. Germline V gene lookup returns CDR1 SGHKS and CDR2 YYEKEE (reference sequence). With 4 bases clipped from V and 4 bases from J, the junction kept 2 bases outside the gene matches. CDR3 coding DNA: TGTGCCAGCAGCCCGGGACAGGGGGCAGATACGCAGTATTTT. Its protein product is CASSPGQGADTQYF. The whole variable domain, filled in from reference TRBV5-5 and TRBJ2-3, reads DAGVTQSPTHLIKTRGQQVTLRCSPISGHKSVSWYQQVLGQGPQFIFQYYEKEERGRGNFPDRFSARQFPNYSSELNVNALLLGDSALYLCASSPGQGADTQYFGPGTRLTVL.

CDR3 in amino acids: CASSQDGEIRGYNEQFF. CDR3 in DNA: TGCGCCAGCAGCCAAGACGGAGAAATCCGGGGCTACAATGAGCAGTTCTTC. The genes are TRBV4-3 and TRBJ2-1; tentative D call: TRBD2 (5 bases). Germline CDR1 reads LGHNA; CDR2 reads YSLEER. There are 17 residues in the CDR3. The V and J ends lost 0 bases and 3 bases respectively, with 15 bases between them.

The chain links TRBV2 to TRBJ2-2, with 7 bases that match TRBD2. This CDR3 has 15 amino acids. Germline CDR1 reads SNHLY; CDR2 reads FYNNEI. Trimming took 11 bases from V and 3 from J; bases not matched to a gene: 12. CDR3 amino acids: CASRRGGTDTGELFF. The CDR3 coding sequence is TGTGCCTCTAGAAGGGGAGGGACGGACACCGGGGAGCTGTTTTTT.

This chain uses TRBV18 with TRBJ1-2; 7 positions match TRBD1. Germline CDR1 is KGHSH and CDR2 is LQKENI. The CDR3 has 14 amino acids. Unmatched junction bases numbered 11, after V lost 6 bases and J lost 7 bases. The CDR3, as DNA: TGTGCCAGCTCTCCCCCAGGGGGTCCTTTTGGCTACACCTTC. It yields the protein CASSPPGGPFGYTF.

V gene TRBV7-8 combines with J gene TRBJ2-1; 9 bases map to TRBD2. CDR1 and CDR2 (germline): SGHVS, FQNEAQ. Trimming removed 1 base from V and 3 bases from J; junction bases left unmatched: 1. CDR3 length: 15 amino acids. The CDR3 DNA is TGTGCCAGCAGCTTAGTAGCGGGAGACTACAATGAGCAGTTCTTC. Amino acid sequence: CASSLVAGDYNEQFF.

V gene TRBV7-2 combines with J gene TRBJ2-1; no reliable D call. Looked up from germline, CDR1 is SGHTA and CDR2 is FQGNSA. The CDR3 length is 12 residues. V was clipped by 3 bases and J by 9 bases, with 9 bases between them. CDR3 residues: CASSFFVAEQFF. The CDR3 nucleotides are TGTGCCAGCAGCTTTTTTGTGGCTGAGCAGTTCTTC. The full variable domain, its missing parts supplied by reference TRBV7-2 and TRBJ2-1, is GAGVSQSPSNKVTEKGKDVELRCDPISGHTALYWYRQSLGQGLEFLIYFQGNSAPDKSGLPSDRFSAERTGGSVSTLTIQRTQQEDSAVYLCASSFFVAEQFFGPGTRLTVL.

The chain is built from TRBV5-4 and TRBJ2-3; 7 bases agree with TRBD2. J was trimmed by 2 bases and V by 0 bases; bases with no gene match: 9. Germline CDR1 is SGHNT and CDR2 is YYREEE (reference sequence). CDR3 length: 17 amino acids. CDR3 coding DNA: TGTGCCAGCAGCTTGGGTAAAACGGGGGGTCCCACAGATACGCAGTATTTT. Translated, it gives CASSLGKTGGPTDTQYF.

The chain combines TRBV7-8 with TRBJ1-6, with 9 bases lining up with TRBD1. CDR1 and CDR2 (germline): SGHVS, FQNEAQ. J gave up 7 bases and V 5 bases, and 9 bases lay outside the gene matches. The CDR3 loop spans 16 amino acids. The CDR3 DNA reads as TGTGCCAGCAGCCATAATTCGGACAGGGGCAATTCACCCCTCCACTTT. Its translation: CASSHNSDRGNSPLHF.

The chain recombines TRBV6-5 with TRBJ2-3; 9 bases are a match to TRBD1. The CDR3 has 13 residues. The ends lost 8 bases at V and 6 bases at J; junction bases unmatched: 6. CDR1 MNHEY and CDR2 SVGAGI come from the germline V gene. The CDR3 loop reads CASGQGFSDTQYF. CDR3 nucleotide sequence: TGTGCCAGCGGACAGGGGTTCTCTGATACGCAGTATTTT.

The chain joins TRBV7-2 to TRBJ2-3, with a weak D call TRBD2 (6 bases). Germline V gene lookup returns CDR1 SGHTA and CDR2 FQGNSA. Trimming shortened V by 5 bases and J by 4 bases, and 16 bases separated the two germline ends. CDR3 size: 15 residues. This CDR3 reads CASSETWERADTQYF. CDR3 nucleotides: TGTGCCAGCAGCGAGACGTGGGAGCGGGCAGATACGCAGTATTTT.

This chain connects TRBV3-1 (or the pseudogene TRBV3-2) to TRBJ1-6; D might be TRBD1 (6 bases). The CDR3 has 13 amino acids. The germline gives CDR1 LGHDT, CDR2 YNNKEL (reference sequence). V was pared by 6 bases and J by 6 bases, with 9 bases between. The CDR3 spells CASRTGRNSPLHF. In DNA form, the CDR3 reads TGTGCCAGCAGAACAGGGCGTAATTCACCCCTCCACTTT.

This clone showed up just once. This chain joins TRBV29-1 and TRBJ2-1; TRBD2 might be the D (7 bases). In germline, CDR1 is SQVTM, CDR2 ANQGSEA. This CDR3 contains 12 residues. Trimming shortened V by 7 bases and J by 7 bases, and 14 bases separated the two germline ends. Here the CDR3 reads CSAGGWSNEQFF. CDR3 nucleotides: TGCAGCGCGGGGGGCTGGTCGAATGAGCAGTTCTTC.

The chain couples TRBV7-9 to TRBJ2-2; 7 nucleotides align to TRBD2. This CDR3 comprises 17 residues. The V gene end was trimmed by 3 bases and the J gene end by 4 bases; junction bases not matched to a gene: 11. Germline CDR1 SEHNR, CDR2 FQNEAQ (reference sequence). CDR3 region: CASSLASGGVGTGELFF. The CDR3 nucleotides read TGTGCCAGCAGCTTGGCTAGCGGAGGGGTAGGCACCGGGGAGCTGTTTTTT.

The V and J genes are TRBV7-3 and TRBJ2-2, with TRBD1 identical over 7 bases. With 5 bases clipped from V and 0 bases from J, the junction kept 15 bases outside the gene matches. This CDR3 has 19 amino acids. Germline CDR1 is SGHTA and CDR2 is FQGTGA. In DNA form, the CDR3 reads TGTGCCAGCAGCCGTACCACAGGGGTCGGAGCCGCGAACACCGGGGAGCTGTTTTTT. This encodes CASSRTTGVGAANTGELFF. Complete variable domain (other parts from reference TRBV7-3 and TRBJ2-2): GAGVSQTPSNKVTEKGKYVELRCDPISGHTALYWYRQSLGQGPEFLIYFQGTGAADDSGLPNDRFFAVRPEGSVSTLKIQRTERGDSAVYLCASSRTTGVGAANTGELFFGEGSRLTVL.

The rearrangement links TRBV28 to TRBJ1-1; TRBD1 agrees at 7 bases. The V gene's germline CDR1 is MDHEN and CDR2 SYDVKM. V shed 6 bases, J shed 3 bases, and the junction held 7 bases outside the gene matches. The CDR3 contains 14 residues. CDR3 sequence: CASRKGGLDTEAFF. CDR3 in DNA: TGTGCCAGCAGAAAAGGGGGCTTGGACACTGAAGCTTTCTTT.

The chain is built from TRBV30 and TRBJ2-3; 11 nucleotides agree with TRBD1. Trimming cost V 2 bases and J 0 bases; bases outside gene matches: 4. The length of the CDR3 is 16 residues. CDR1 GTSNPN and CDR2 SVGIG come from the germline V gene (reference sequence). CDR3 DNA sequence: TGTGCCTGGAGTCCAGGGACAGGGGGAAGCACAGATACGCAGTATTTT. Translated, it gives CAWSPGTGGSTDTQYF.

The chain recombines TRBV6-6 with TRBJ2-3; TRBD2 matches at 10 bases. CDR3 length: 16 amino acids. J was trimmed by 4 bases and V by 6 bases; bases with no gene match: 10. Per germline, CDR1 MNHNY and CDR2 SVGAGI (reference sequence). CDR3 DNA: TGTGCCAGCAGACCCGGGGGAGCGGGAGGGCCAGATACGCAGTATTTT. It yields the protein CASRPGGAGGPDTQYF.